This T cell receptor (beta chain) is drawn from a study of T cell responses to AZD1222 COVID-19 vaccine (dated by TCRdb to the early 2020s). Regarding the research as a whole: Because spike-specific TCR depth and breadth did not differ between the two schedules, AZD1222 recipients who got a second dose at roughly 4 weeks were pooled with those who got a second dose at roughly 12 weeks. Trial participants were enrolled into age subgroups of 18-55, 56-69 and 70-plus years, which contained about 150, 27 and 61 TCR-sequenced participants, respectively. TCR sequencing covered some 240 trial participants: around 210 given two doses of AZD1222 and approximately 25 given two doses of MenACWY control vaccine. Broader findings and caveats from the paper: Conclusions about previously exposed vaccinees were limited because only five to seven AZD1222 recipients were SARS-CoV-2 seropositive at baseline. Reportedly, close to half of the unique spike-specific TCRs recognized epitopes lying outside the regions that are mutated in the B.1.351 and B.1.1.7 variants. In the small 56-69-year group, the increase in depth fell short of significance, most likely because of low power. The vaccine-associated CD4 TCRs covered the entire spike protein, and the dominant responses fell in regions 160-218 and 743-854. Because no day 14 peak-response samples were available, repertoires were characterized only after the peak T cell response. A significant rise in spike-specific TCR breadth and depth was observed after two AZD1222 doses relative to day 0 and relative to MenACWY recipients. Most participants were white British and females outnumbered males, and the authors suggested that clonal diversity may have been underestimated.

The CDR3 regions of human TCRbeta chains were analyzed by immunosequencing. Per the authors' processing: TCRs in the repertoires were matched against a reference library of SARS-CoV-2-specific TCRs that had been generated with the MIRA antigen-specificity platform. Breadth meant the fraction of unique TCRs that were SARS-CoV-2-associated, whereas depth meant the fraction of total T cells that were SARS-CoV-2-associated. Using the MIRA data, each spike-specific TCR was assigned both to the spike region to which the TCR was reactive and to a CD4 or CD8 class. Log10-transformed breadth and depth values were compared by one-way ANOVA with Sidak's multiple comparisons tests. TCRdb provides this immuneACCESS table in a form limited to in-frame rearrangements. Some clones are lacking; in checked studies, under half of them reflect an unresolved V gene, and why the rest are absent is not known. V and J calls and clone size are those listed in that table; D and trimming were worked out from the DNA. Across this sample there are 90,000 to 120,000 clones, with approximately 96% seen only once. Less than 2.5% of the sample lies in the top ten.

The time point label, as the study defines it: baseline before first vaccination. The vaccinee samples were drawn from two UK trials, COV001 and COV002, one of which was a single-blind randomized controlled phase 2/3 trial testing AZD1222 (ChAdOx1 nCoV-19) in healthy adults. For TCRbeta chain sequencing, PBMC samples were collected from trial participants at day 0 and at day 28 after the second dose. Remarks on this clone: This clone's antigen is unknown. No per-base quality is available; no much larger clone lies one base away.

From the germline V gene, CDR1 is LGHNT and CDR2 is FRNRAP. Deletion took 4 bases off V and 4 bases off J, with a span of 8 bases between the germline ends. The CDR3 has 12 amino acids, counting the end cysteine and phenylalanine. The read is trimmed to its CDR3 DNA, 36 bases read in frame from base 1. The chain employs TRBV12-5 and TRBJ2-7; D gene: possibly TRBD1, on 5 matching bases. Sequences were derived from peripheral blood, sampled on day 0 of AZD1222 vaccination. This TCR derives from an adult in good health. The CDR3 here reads CASGSGPYEQYF. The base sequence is TGTGCTAGTGGTTCAGGGCCATACGAGCAGTACTTC.